A single sample gave rise to the 21 T cell receptor beta chains below, sequenced in a study of cytomegalovirus exposure and HLA in healthy donors. This PCR relied on a set of 60 Vbeta primers and 13 Jbeta primers. The data were produced by immunoSEQ multiplex PCR, yet TCRdb's version contains in-frame clones alone and is incomplete. Among about 160,000 clones listed, about 72% were seen once. Sequenced sample: PBMCs. Every receptor here comes from a man in his fifties or sixties in good health and CMV-seropositive.

This clone was observed a handful of times. V usage is TRBV7-2 and J usage is TRBJ2-3; D is undetermined. The CDR3 has 13 amino acids. V gave up 1 base and J gave up 3 bases, with 5 bases separating them. Germline V gene data show CDR1 as SGHTA and CDR2 as FQGNSA. CDR3 region: CASSLVPTDTQYF. CDR3 DNA sequence: TGTGCCAGCAGCTTAGTCCCAACAGATACGCAGTATTTT.

The chain carries TRBV4-3 and TRBJ1-4, with TRBD1 as a possible D gene (6 bases). The V gene's germline CDR1 is LGHNA and CDR2 YSLEER. This CDR3 contains 13 residues. Trimming shortened V by 7 bases and J by 8 bases, and 14 bases separated the two germline ends. The CDR3 loop reads CASTMTGAEKLFF. Here the CDR3 DNA reads TGCGCCAGCACCATGACAGGTGCGGAAAAACTGTTTTTT.

The rearrangement joins TRBV11-3 to TRBJ2-7, with 7 bases lining up with TRBD1. The germline V gene encodes CDR1 SGHNT and CDR2 YENEEA. The CDR3 runs 15 residues. V was pared by 5 bases and J by 3 bases, with 10 bases of the junction left unmatched. DNA for the CDR3: TGTGCCAGCAGCCAGTGGGACAGACCCTTCTACGAGCAGTACTTC. Protein sequence: CASSQWDRPFYEQYF. The variable domain in full, completed from reference TRBV11-3 and TRBJ2-7, reads EAGVVQSPRYKIIEKKQPVAFWCNPISGHNTLYWYLQNLGQGPELLIRYENEEAVDDSQLPKDRFSAERLKGVDSTLKIQPAELGDSAVYLCASSQWDRPFYEQYFGPGTRLTVT.

This clone was counted a few times. The J gene is TRBJ2-3, the V gene TRBV10-3; 10 bases are a match to TRBD1. The CDR3 runs to 15 residues. The trim removed 4 bases at V and 1 base at J, leaving 2 bases unmatched. The germline CDR1 and CDR2 sequences are ENHRY and SYGVKD. The CDR3 nucleotides read TGTGCCATCAGTGTGGGGACAGGGGGCACAGATACGCAGTATTTT. It is translated as CAISVGTGGTDTQYF.

The V and J genes are TRBV6-4 and TRBJ1-2; 10 nucleotides agree with TRBD1. Germline CDR1 is MRHNA and CDR2 is SNTAGT. The length of the CDR3 is 15 residues. The ends lost 6 bases at V and 7 bases at J; junction bases unmatched: 11. CDR3 nucleotide sequence: TGTGCCAGCAGCGTAGAGTGGACAGGGGGTTTTGGCTACACCTTC. Translating gives CASSVEWTGGFGYTF.

The V and J genes are TRBV10-3 and TRBJ2-7; the match to TRBD2 covers 8 bases. The CDR3 extends over 16 amino acids. Germline V gene data show CDR1 as ENHRY and CDR2 as SYGVKD. With V trimmed by 2 bases and J by 3 bases, 9 bases remained unmatched. The CDR3 DNA follows: TGTGCCATCAGTGAGATCGTAGCGGGGAAGCGCTACGAGCAGTACTTC. It translates to CAISEIVAGKRYEQYF.

This clone was recorded once. The chain employs TRBV5-1 and TRBJ2-3; no reliable D call. Trimming shortened V by 0 bases and J by 3 bases, and 8 bases separated the two germline ends. Germline CDR1 reads SGHRS; CDR2 reads YFSETQ. This CDR3 contains 14 residues. CDR3 sequence reads: CASSLGDGTDTQYF. CDR3 DNA sequence: TGCGCCAGCAGCTTGGGTGACGGGACAGATACGCAGTATTTT.

About this clone itself: A junction boundary mismatches the germline segment, possibly from a read error. The V call is TRBV7-7, the J call TRBJ2-3, with 14 bases fitting TRBD2. This CDR3 is 15 amino acids long. Germline assignment: CDR1 SSHAT and CDR2 FNYEAQ (reference sequence). CDR3 sequence: CASSLGTSGGDTQYF. The CDR3 coding sequence is TGTGCTAGCAGCTTAGGGACTAGCGGGGGTGATACGCAGTATTTT. Full variable domain (outside the CDR3, taken from reference TRBV7-7 and TRBJ2-3): GAGVSQSPRYKVTKRGQDVTLRCDPISSHATLYWYQQALGQGPEFLTYFNYEAQPDKSGLPSDRFSAERPEGSISTLTIQRTEQRDSAMYRCASSLGTSGGDTQYFGPGTRLTVL.

The genes are TRBV7-2 and TRBJ2-5, with 11 bases fitting TRBD2. This CDR3 has 16 residues. Germline V gene lookup returns CDR1 SGHTA and CDR2 FQGNSA. Trimming cost V 5 bases and J 4 bases; bases outside gene matches: 9. CDR3 region: CASSPWVAGGPETQYF. The CDR3 coding sequence is TGTGCCAGCAGCCCCTGGGTAGCGGGGGGGCCAGAGACCCAGTACTTC.

This clone appeared once. This rearrangement joins TRBV7-8 to TRBJ1-1, with a tentative D call TRBD1 (6 bases). The CDR3 extends over 17 amino acids. The V end was cut by 1 base, the J end by 0 bases, with 15 bases between. From germline, CDR1 is SGHVS and CDR2 FQNEAQ. CDR3 sequence reads: CASSLGDLGAMNTEAFF. The CDR3 nucleotides are TGTGCCAGCAGCTTAGGGGATTTGGGGGCGATGAACACTGAAGCTTTCTTT.

The chain employs TRBV9 and TRBJ1-5, with D unclear. The CDR3 consists of 13 residues. Germline V gene data show CDR1 as SGDLS and CDR2 as YYNGEE. Trimming took off 7 bases at V and 6 bases at J, with 14 bases between the two ends. This chain's CDR3 is CASGEGSGQPQHF. As DNA, the CDR3 is TGTGCCAGCGGGGAGGGTTCAGGTCAGCCCCAGCATTTT.

This chain links TRBV18 with TRBJ1-4; D call uncertain. The CDR3 is made up of 14 amino acids. CDR1 is KGHSH and CDR2 is LQKENI in the germline V gene. Trimming shortened V by 2 bases and J by 8 bases, and 12 bases separated the two germline ends. The CDR3 region is CASSPIESVEKLFF. In nucleotides, the CDR3 is TGTGCCAGCTCACCAATAGAGAGCGTAGAAAAACTGTTTTTT.

In DNA, the CDR3 is TGTGCCATCAGTAAAGGGACAGGGGCTCCGGATACGCAGTATTTT. Amino acids: CAISKGTGAPDTQYF. The rearrangement joins TRBV10-3 to TRBJ2-3; 10 bases fit TRBD1. Germline-derived CDR1 and CDR2 are ENHRY and SYGVKD. The J segment lost 6 bases and the V segment lost 5 bases, leaving 8 bases of the junction unmatched. The length of the CDR3 is 15 residues.

The chain employs TRBV7-9 and TRBJ1-3, with D hard to call. CDR1 is SEHNR, CDR2 FQNEAQ, per germline (reference sequence). This CDR3 is 16 amino acids long. Trimming took 5 bases from V and 0 from J, leaving 14 bases between them. The CDR3 protein is CASSQKQKSSGNTIYF. The DNA of the CDR3 is TGTGCCAGCAGCCAAAAACAGAAGAGCTCTGGAAACACCATATATTTT.

The rearrangement joins TRBV27 to TRBJ2-5, with TRBD1 matching over 7 bases. Per germline, CDR1 MNHEY and CDR2 SMNVEV (reference sequence). The CDR3 extends over 14 amino acids. With 0 bases clipped from V and 9 bases from J, the junction kept 7 bases outside the gene matches. For the CDR3, the DNA is TGTGCCAGCAGTTTATCGACAGGGTTGATGGCCCAGTACTTC. This translates into CASSLSTGLMAQYF.

Details on this clone: Compared with germline, one end of the junction differs, possibly owing to a read error. The chain links TRBV11-2 to TRBJ1-3, with 8 bases fitting TRBD1. In germline, CDR1 is SGHAT, CDR2 FQNNGV. This CDR3 comprises 18 residues. CDR3 in amino acids: CASSLRGPRQGSGNTIYF. For the CDR3, the DNA is TGTGCCAGCAGCTTAAGGGGACCAAGACAGGGGTCTGGCAACACCATATATTTT.

The rearrangement links TRBV28 to TRBJ1-1; the D gene is possibly TRBD1 (6 bases). Deletions cut 2 bases from V and 0 bases from J, with 7 bases between. Germline assignment: CDR1 MDHEN and CDR2 SYDVKM. This CDR3 is 14 amino acids long. CDR3 in DNA: TGTGCCAGCAGTTTAAACAGGGTGAACACTGAAGCTTTCTTT. The encoded protein is CASSLNRVNTEAFF.

V usage is TRBV4-1 and J usage is TRBJ1-5; D gene uncertain. Germline CDR1 is MGHRA and CDR2 is YSYEKL. This CDR3 has 13 residues. The germline V and J ends were trimmed by 5 bases and 6 bases, with 11 bases remaining between them. The CDR3 DNA is TGCGCCAGCAGCTTAGGGAGCGGTCAGCCCCAGCATTTT. Translating gives CASSLGSGQPQHF.

This clone was recorded a few times. The V and J genes are TRBV7-8 and TRBJ1-2; D not certain. Germline V gene sequence: CDR1 SGHVS, CDR2 FQNEAQ. V was shortened by 5 bases and J by 0 bases, with 13 bases between the two germline ends. This CDR3 has 15 amino acids. Written as DNA, the CDR3 is TGTGCCAGCAGCCCGTCCAGCGGGTCTAACTATGGCTACACCTTC. This sequence encodes CASSPSSGSNYGYTF. Based on the CDR3 plus reference TRBV7-8 and TRBJ1-2, the full variable domain is GAGVSQSPRYKVAKRGQDVALRCDPISGHVSLFWYQQALGQGPEFLTYFQNEAQLDKSGLPSDRFFAERPEGSVSTLKIQRTQQEDSAVYLCASSPSSGSNYGYTFGSGTRLTVV.

This chain connects TRBV1 to TRBJ2-7; whether TRBD2, the table's D call, matches the DNA was not checked. TRBV1 is given as a pseudogene. The CDR3 length is 14 residues. CDR3: CTSSQAGARDEQYF. The CDR3 region has the DNA TGCACCAGCAGCCAGGCGGGGGCGAGGGACGAGCAGTACTTC.

The chain combines TRBV5-6 with TRBJ2-5; D unclear. The germline V and J ends were trimmed by 0 bases and 4 bases, with 7 bases remaining between them. The CDR3 loop spans 13 amino acids. The germline CDR1 and CDR2 sequences are SGHDT and YYEEEE. The CDR3 nucleotides read TGTGCCAGCAGCTTGGCGGCTAGAGAGACCCAGTACTTC. It specifies CASSLAARETQYF.